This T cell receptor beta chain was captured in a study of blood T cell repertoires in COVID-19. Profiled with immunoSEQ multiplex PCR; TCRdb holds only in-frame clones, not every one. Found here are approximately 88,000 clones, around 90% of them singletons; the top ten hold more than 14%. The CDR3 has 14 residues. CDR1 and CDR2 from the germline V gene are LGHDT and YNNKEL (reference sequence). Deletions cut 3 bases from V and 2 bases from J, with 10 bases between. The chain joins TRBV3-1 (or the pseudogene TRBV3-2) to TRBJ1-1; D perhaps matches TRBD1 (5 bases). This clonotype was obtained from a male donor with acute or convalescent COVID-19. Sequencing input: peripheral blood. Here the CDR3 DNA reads TGTGCCAGCAGCCATCCCGGGGGAAACACTGAAGCTTTCTTT. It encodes CASSHPGGNTEAFF.